This T cell receptor beta chain was profiled in a study of T cells after yellow fever vaccination. Each CDR3 protein gets one entry after TCRdb re-called the 5' RACE reads with MiXCR. The sample yields 110,000 or so distinct CDR3 sequences, 7.2% seen once. The table lists this clonotype with many counts. CDR3 size: 17 residues. Germline V gene data show CDR1 as SGHTS and CDR2 as YDEGEE. V trimming: 3 bases; J trimming: 3 bases; junction bases outside the gene matches: 10. The TCR comes from a man younger than 35 who received the YFV17D yellow fever vaccine. The sample in question was CD4+ T cells sorted from PBMCs, obtained more than 40 days after the first yellow fever vaccination. The chain carries TRBV5-8 and TRBJ2-7, with TRBD2 matching over 12 bases. Written as DNA, the CDR3 is TGTGCCAGCAGCTCGGGCGGACTAGCGGGGACCTTCTACGAGCAGTACGTC. This gives the protein CASSSGGLAGTFYEQYV.